A selection of T cell receptor beta chains follows, all from one sample in a study of human T cells and chemical hapten exposure. From the RACE reads, TCRdb called clonotypes with MiXCR, one entry per CDR3 protein. The sample shows more than 60,000 distinct CDR3 sequences, about a tenth of them seen only once. Specimen: whole blood, collected in connection with sensitization to the hapten diphenylcyclopropenone (DPC). All receptors derive from a woman in her fifties or sixties with alopecia areata. Some clones in this sample may be carry-over from other donors' samples. Both conserved end residues are part of each CDR3. The D gene is left open where the match is weak. Clone size is not always given. Where it is, it says once, few, many or a class for expanded clones.

V: TRBV7-9
J: TRBJ1-4
D: -
size: -
CDR3: CASSSGTTATNEKLFF
DNA: TGTGCCAGCAGCTCCGGGACGACAGCAACTAATGAAAAACTGTTTTTT

V: TRBV24-1
J: TRBJ2-3
D: -
size: many
CDR3: CATSDASQGTQYF
DNA: TGTGCCACCAGTGATGCATCTCAGGGGACGCAGTATTTT

V: TRBV18
J: TRBJ1-1
D: TRBD1
size: few
CDR3: CASSLDRGMNTEAFF
DNA: TGTGCCAGCTCACTAGACAGGGGGATGAACACTGAAGCTTTCTTT

V: TRBV29-1
J: TRBJ2-3
D: -
size: many
CDR3: CSVEVSGADTQYF
DNA: TGCAGCGTTGAAGTTTCGGGGGCAGATACGCAGTATTTT

V: TRBV11-2
J: TRBJ2-1
D: TRBD2
size: many
CDR3: CASSRTSGSSYNEQFF
DNA: TGTGCCAGCAGCCGGACTAGCGGGAGCTCCTACAATGAGCAGTTCTTC

V: TRBV19
J: TRBJ2-1
D: -
size: many
CDR3: CASSINRAANEQFF
DNA: TGTGCCAGTAGTATCAACCGGGCAGCCAATGAGCAGTTCTTC

V: TRBV7-2
J: TRBJ2-7
D: -
size: -
CDR3: CASSQGLLYEQYF
DNA: TGTGCCAGCAGCCAGGGACTCCTTTACGAGCAGTACTTC

V: TRBV19
J: TRBJ1-1
D: -
size: many
CDR3: CASSSLTRQNTEAFF
DNA: TGTGCCAGTAGTAGCTTAACAAGACAGAACACTGAAGCTTTCTTT

V: TRBV5-6
J: TRBJ2-5
D: -
size: many
CDR3: CASSLETGTRETQYF
DNA: TGTGCCAGCAGCTTGGAGACAGGCACAAGAGAGACCCAGTACTTC

V: TRBV12-3/TRBV12-4
J: TRBJ1-5
D: -
size: many
CDR3: CASSFSGDSNQPQHF
DNA: TGTGCCAGCAGTTTTTCAGGCGATAGCAATCAGCCCCAGCATTTT

V: TRBV29-1
J: TRBJ2-2
D: -
size: -
CDR3: CSVVGQLNTGELFF
DNA: TGCAGCGTTGTAGGGCAGCTCAACACCGGGGAGCTGTTTTTT

V: TRBV28
J: TRBJ2-4
D: TRBD1
size: few
CDR3: CASRTGGASDIQYF
DNA: TGTGCCAGCAGGACAGGGGGCGCTTCGGACATTCAGTACTTC

V: TRBV10-3
J: TRBJ2-5
D: TRBD2
size: many
CDR3: CASSSGRAGETQYF
DNA: TGTGCCTCCTCTAGCGGGAGGGCCGGAGAGACCCAGTACTTC

V: TRBV9
J: TRBJ2-1
D: -
size: many
CDR3: CASSVGGSIYNEQFF
DNA: TGTGCCAGCAGCGTAGGGGGGAGTATTTACAATGAGCAGTTCTTC

V: TRBV7-6
J: TRBJ1-1
D: -
size: medium-sized
CDR3: CASSFSANTEAFF
DNA: TGTGCCAGCAGCTTCTCCGCCAACACTGAAGCTTTCTTT

V: TRBV29-1
J: TRBJ1-2
D: TRBD1
size: many
CDR3: CSVPRPQPGQYGYTF
DNA: TGCAGCGTCCCTCGGCCCCAACCGGGACAGTATGGCTACACCTTC

V: TRBV20-1
J: TRBJ2-7
D: TRBD2
size: -
CDR3: CSARGLAGGPGEQYF
DNA: TGCAGTGCTAGAGGTCTGGCGGGAGGACCGGGCGAGCAGTACTTC

V: TRBV29-1
J: TRBJ2-2
D: TRBD1
size: -
CDR3: CSAMTGGNTGELFF
DNA: TGCAGCGCTATGACAGGGGGGAACACCGGGGAGCTGTTTTTT

V: TRBV27
J: TRBJ1-1
D: -
size: many
CDR3: CASSPGMNTEAFF
DNA: TGTGCCAGCAGCCCAGGGATGAACACTGAAGCTTTCTTT

V: TRBV29-1
J: TRBJ2-3
D: -
size: many
CDR3: CGGTPQGDTQYF
DNA: TGCGGAGGGACCCCTCAGGGAGATACGCAGTATTTT

V: TRBV11-2
J: TRBJ2-1
D: TRBD2
size: few
CDR3: CASSSVRTSGSAYNEQFF
DNA: TGTGCCAGCAGCTCAGTAAGGACTAGCGGGAGTGCCTACAATGAGCAGTTCTTC

V: TRBV20-1
J: TRBJ1-5
D: -
size: many
CDR3: CSAREAVRVGAWQPQHF
DNA: TGCAGTGCTAGAGAGGCTGTTAGGGTGGGGGCTTGGCAGCCCCAGCATTTT

V: TRBV30
J: TRBJ1-2
D: -
size: few
CDR3: CAWSGPGPSGYGYTF
DNA: TGTGCCTGGAGTGGCCCGGGCCCGTCAGGCTATGGCTACACCTTC

V: TRBV5-5
J: TRBJ2-1
D: TRBD2
size: -
CDR3: CASSLRVSSGRDEQFF
DNA: TGTGCCAGCAGCTTGCGGGTCTCTAGCGGGAGAGATGAGCAGTTCTTC

V: TRBV19
J: TRBJ1-5
D: -
size: -
CDR3: CASHSVAGANQPQHF
DNA: TGTGCCAGCCATTCGGTGGCAGGGGCCAATCAGCCCCAGCATTTT

V: TRBV5-1
J: TRBJ1-2
D: TRBD1
size: few
CDR3: CASSADRNYGYTF
DNA: TGCGCCAGCAGCGCGGACAGGAACTATGGCTACACCTTC

V: TRBV5-4
J: TRBJ1-2
D: -
size: -
CDR3: CASSSAGSGVDYGYTF
DNA: TGTGCCAGCAGCTCGGCCGGTTCGGGGGTGGACTATGGCTACACCTTC

V: TRBV12-3/TRBV12-4
J: TRBJ1-4
D: -
size: -
CDR3: CASSNRQGPSNEKLFF
DNA: TGTGCCAGCAGTAACCGCCAGGGACCGTCTAATGAAAAACTGTTTTTT